This entry features one T cell receptor beta chain sequence. Other DNA sequences in this sample translate to the same CDR3. V lost 2 bases to trimming and J lost 2 bases; unmatched junction nucleotides: 6. Germline CDR1 reads MNHEY; CDR2 reads SVGAGI. The CDR3 totals 15 residues. This sample is drawn from a study of shared T cell receptors in the human thymus. The method was immunoSEQ multiplex PCR; TCRdb's version includes in-frame clones alone and lacks a portion of them. The data hold some 640,000 clones, with roughly 86% observed a single time. The same specimen was also included in a second study, on human thymus T cells. That source notes: Donation came from healthy Finnish infants having corrective surgery for congenital heart defects. Corrective cardiac operations yielded the resected thymus tissue. Thymic and blood repertoires appeared to display a bias in their usage of V and J genes. Highly overlapping thymic repertoires among unrelated individuals were reported in related research.

This receptor was obtained from a boy under two years old with a congenital heart defect. Material: thymocytes. The chain is built from TRBV6-5 and TRBJ2-7, with 7 bases aligning to TRBD1. In DNA, the CDR3 is TGTGCCAGCAGTTACAGGCGGCAGGGGGCCTACGAGCAGTACTTC. Translation: CASSYRRQGAYEQYF.